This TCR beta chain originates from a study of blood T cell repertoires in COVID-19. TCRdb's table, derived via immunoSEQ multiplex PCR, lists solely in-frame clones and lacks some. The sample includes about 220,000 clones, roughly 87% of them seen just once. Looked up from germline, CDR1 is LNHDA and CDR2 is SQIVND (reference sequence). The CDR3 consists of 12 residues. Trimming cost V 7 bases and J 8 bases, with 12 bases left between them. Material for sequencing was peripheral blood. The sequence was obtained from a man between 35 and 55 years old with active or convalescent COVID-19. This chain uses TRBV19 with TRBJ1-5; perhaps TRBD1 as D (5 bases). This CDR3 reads CASNQGPEPQHF. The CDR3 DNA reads TGTGCCAGTAATCAGGGTCCGGAGCCCCAGCATTTT.